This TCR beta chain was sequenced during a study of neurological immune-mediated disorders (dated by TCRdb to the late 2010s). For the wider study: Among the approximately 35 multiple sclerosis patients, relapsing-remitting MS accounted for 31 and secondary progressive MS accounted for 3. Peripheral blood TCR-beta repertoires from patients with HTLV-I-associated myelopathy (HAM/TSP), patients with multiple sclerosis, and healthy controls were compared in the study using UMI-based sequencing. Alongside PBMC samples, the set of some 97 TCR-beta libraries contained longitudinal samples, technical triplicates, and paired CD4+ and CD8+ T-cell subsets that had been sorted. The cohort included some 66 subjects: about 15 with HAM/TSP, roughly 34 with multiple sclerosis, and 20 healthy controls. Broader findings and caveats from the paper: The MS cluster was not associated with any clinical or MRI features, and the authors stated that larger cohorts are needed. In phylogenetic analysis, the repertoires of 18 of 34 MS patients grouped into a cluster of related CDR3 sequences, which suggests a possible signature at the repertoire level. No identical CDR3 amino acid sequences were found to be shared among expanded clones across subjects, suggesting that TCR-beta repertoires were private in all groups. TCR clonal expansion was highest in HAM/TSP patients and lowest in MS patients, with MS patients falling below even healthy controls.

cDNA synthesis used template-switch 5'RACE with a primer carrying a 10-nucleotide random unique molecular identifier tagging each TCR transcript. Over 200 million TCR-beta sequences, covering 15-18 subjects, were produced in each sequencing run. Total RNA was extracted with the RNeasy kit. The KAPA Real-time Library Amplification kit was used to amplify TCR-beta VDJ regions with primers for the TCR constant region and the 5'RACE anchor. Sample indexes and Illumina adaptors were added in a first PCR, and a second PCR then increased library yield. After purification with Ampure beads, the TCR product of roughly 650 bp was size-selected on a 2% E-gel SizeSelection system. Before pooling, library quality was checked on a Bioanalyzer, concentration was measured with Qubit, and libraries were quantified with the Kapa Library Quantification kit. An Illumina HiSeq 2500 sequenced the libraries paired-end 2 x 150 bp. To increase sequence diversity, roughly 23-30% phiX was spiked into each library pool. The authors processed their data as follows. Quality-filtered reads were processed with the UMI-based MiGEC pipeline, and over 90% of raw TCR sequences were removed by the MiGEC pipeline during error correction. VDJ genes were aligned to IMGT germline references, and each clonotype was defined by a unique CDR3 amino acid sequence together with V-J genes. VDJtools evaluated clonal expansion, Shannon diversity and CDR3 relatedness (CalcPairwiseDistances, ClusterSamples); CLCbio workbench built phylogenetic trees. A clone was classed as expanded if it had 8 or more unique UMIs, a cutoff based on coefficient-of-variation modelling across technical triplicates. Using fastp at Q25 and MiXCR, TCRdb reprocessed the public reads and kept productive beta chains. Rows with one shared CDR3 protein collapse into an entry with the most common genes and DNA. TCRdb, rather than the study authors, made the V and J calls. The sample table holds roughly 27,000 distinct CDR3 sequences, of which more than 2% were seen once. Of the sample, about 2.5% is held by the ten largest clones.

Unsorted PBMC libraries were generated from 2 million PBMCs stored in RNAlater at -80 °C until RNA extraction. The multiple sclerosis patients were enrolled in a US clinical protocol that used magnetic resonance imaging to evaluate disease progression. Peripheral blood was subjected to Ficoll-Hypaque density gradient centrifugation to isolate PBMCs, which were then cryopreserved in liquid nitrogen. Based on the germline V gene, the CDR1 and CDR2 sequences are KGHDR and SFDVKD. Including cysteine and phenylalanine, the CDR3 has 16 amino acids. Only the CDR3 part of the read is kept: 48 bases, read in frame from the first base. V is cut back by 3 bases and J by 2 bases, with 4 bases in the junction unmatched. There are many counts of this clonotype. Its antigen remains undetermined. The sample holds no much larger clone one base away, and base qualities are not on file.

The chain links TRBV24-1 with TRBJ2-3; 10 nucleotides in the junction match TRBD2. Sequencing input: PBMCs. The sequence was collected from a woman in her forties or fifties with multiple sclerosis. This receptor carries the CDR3 CATSDRSGGNTDTQYF. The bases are TGTGCCACCAGTGATCGTAGCGGGGGGAACACAGATACGCAGTATTTT.